This TCR beta chain was identified during a study of blood T cells in healthy people across ages. Study-wide results and limits: From one million sequenced T cells, diversity estimates were lower bounds. In long-lived donors, naive CD4+ cell counts and diversity exceeded those of aged donors.

The second PCR ran roughly 6 to 11 cycles with a sample-barcoded 5' primer and J-beta primers. TCRdb recomputed calls from the 5' RACE reads with MiXCR, one row per CDR3 protein. The table shows about 570,000 distinct CDR3 sequences, with approximately 30% occurring only once. RNA extraction gave at least 5 micrograms of total RNA per sample. A note on this clonotype: As yet, its antigen is unknown.

From germline, CDR1 is SGHKS and CDR2 YYEKEE (reference sequence). The CDR3 totals 16 residues. V lost 3 bases, J lost 2 bases, and 16 bases lay in between. This TCR was sampled from a woman between 65 and 79 years old in good health. Sequencing input: blood. V usage is TRBV5-5 and J usage is TRBJ2-3, with D unresolved. CDR3 nucleotides: TGTGCCAGCAGCTCACTGAGAACGGATCCCACAGATACGCAGTATTTT. This translates into CASSSLRTDPTDTQYF. The whole variable domain, remainder taken from reference TRBV5-5 and TRBJ2-3, is DAGVTQSPTHLIKTRGQQVTLRCSPISGHKSVSWYQQVLGQGPQFIFQYYEKEERGRGNFPDRFSARQFPNYSSELNVNALLLGDSALYLCASSSLRTDPTDTQYFGPGTRLTVL.